The 32 T cell receptor beta chains reported below all come from one sample, sequenced in a study of cytomegalovirus exposure and HLA in healthy donors. PCR primers comprised 60 Vbeta and 13 Jbeta primers. Repertoires were generated with immunoSEQ multiplex PCR, while TCRdb's copy carries only in-frame clones and drops some. The sample consists of about 100,000 clones, approximately 79% of them appearing once. Sequenced material: PBMCs. Source of these receptors: a woman aged 40 to 50 in good health and CMV-seropositive.

This clone has only one observation. The chain recombines TRBV30 with TRBJ1-1; 7 bases align to TRBD1. Germline V gene sequence: CDR1 GTSNPN, CDR2 SVGIG (reference sequence). CDR3 length: 13 amino acids. Trimming took 8 bases from V and 5 from J; bases not matched to a gene: 11. The DNA for the CDR3 is TGTGCCCGGAACAGGGGAAGTGGGACTGAAGCTTTCTTT. This sequence encodes CARNRGSGTEAFF.

The gene calls are TRBV29-1 and TRBJ1-2, with D possibly matching TRBD1 (6 bases). The V end was cut by 6 bases, the J end by 4 bases, with 18 bases between. This CDR3 spans 14 amino acids. Per the germline V gene, CDR1 is SQVTM and CDR2 is ANQGSEA. Here the CDR3 DNA reads TGCAGCGTCCGTCGAAAGGGACACGGCTATGGCTACACCTTC. Amino acid sequence: CSVRRKGHGYGYTF.

The V gene is TRBV30, the J gene TRBJ1-1, with TRBD1 as a possible D gene (6 bases). Deletions cut 0 bases from V and 8 bases from J, with 10 bases between. Germline values: CDR1 GTSNPN, CDR2 SVGIG (reference sequence). The CDR3 runs to 12 residues. The CDR3 is CAWSVGATEAFF. The DNA of the CDR3 is TGTGCCTGGAGTGTGGGGGCCACCGAAGCTTTCTTT.

The V call is TRBV9, the J call TRBJ1-3; D remains ambiguous. V gave up 4 bases and J gave up 0 bases, with 20 bases separating them. The germline V gene encodes CDR1 SGDLS and CDR2 YYNGEE. CDR3 length: 18 residues. CDR3 protein: CASSPLGSLRGSGNTIYF. The CDR3 DNA sequence: TGTGCCAGCAGCCCCCTCGGGAGCCTTCGGGGCTCTGGAAACACCATATATTTT.

CDR3 coding DNA: TGTGCCAGCAGCCAGGGGGACAGGGGCAACACTGAAGCTTTCTTT. Translation: CASSQGDRGNTEAFF. The genes are TRBV4-2 and TRBJ1-1, with 10 bases aligning to TRBD1. CDR1 LGHNA and CDR2 YNFKEQ come from the germline V gene. V was clipped by 3 bases and J by 2 bases; unmatched bases: 3. This CDR3 spans 15 amino acids.

This chain joins TRBV9 and TRBJ2-5; TRBD2 might be the D (6 bases). CDR3 length equals 16 residues. The germline CDR1 and CDR2 sequences are SGDLS and YYNGEE. V was clipped by 0 bases and J by 3 bases, with 15 bases between them. CDR3 sequence reads: CASSVAETRGKETQYF. The DNA for the CDR3 is TGTGCCAGCAGCGTAGCCGAGACTAGAGGGAAAGAGACCCAGTACTTC.

The chain is built from TRBV29-1 and TRBJ1-5, with 8 nucleotides matching TRBD1. CDR3 length equals 14 residues. J lost 9 bases, V lost 4 bases, and 11 bases had no gene match. Germline CDR1 SQVTM, CDR2 ANQGSEA. CDR3 sequence reads: CSVVTGGPRGPQHF. DNA for the CDR3: TGCAGCGTTGTAACAGGGGGGCCCCGGGGGCCCCAGCATTTT.

V and J are TRBV7-2 and TRBJ2-7; possible D gene TRBD2, 6 bases. V was pared by 4 bases and J by 6 bases, with 16 bases between. Germline loops: CDR1 SGHTA, CDR2 FQGNSA. The CDR3 has 14 amino acids. CDR3 in DNA: TGTGCCAGCAGCTCGCCCGGGGGTTGGCGCGAGCAGTACTTC. It is translated as CASSSPGGWREQYF.

The gene calls are TRBV2 and TRBJ1-2; the D is unclear. Germline CDR1 and CDR2: SNHLY and FYNNEI. V was clipped by 3 bases and J by 5 bases, with 4 bases between them. CDR3 length: 11 residues. CDR3 residues: CASSEQYGYTF. In nucleotides, the CDR3 is TGTGCCAGCAGTGAGCAGTATGGCTACACCTTC.

This clone was recorded a few times. The V and J genes are TRBV25-1 and TRBJ1-2, with D perhaps TRBD1 (6 bases). This CDR3 contains 13 residues. Per germline, CDR1 MGHDK and CDR2 SYGVNS. Trimming shortened V by 1 base and J by 6 bases, and 9 bases separated the two germline ends. CDR3 region: CASSESRTDGYTF. The DNA of the CDR3 is TGTGCCAGCAGTGAATCGAGGACAGATGGCTACACCTTC.

CDR3 in DNA: TGTGCCAGCAGCGGGGTAGGGGGCGCGTTCGGAGCTTTCTTT. Encoded protein: CASSGVGGAFGAFF. The chain carries TRBV7-8 and TRBJ1-1; 7 bases are shared with TRBD1. The V gene end was trimmed by 5 bases and the J gene end by 10 bases; junction bases not matched to a gene: 13. Germline CDR1 reads SGHVS; CDR2 reads FQNEAQ. CDR3 length equals 14 residues. Combining the CDR3 with reference TRBV7-8 and TRBJ1-1 gives the whole variable domain GAGVSQSPRYKVAKRGQDVALRCDPISGHVSLFWYQQALGQGPEFLTYFQNEAQLDKSGLPSDRFFAERPEGSVSTLKIQRTQQEDSAVYLCASSGVGGAFGAFFGQGTRLTVV.

The J gene is TRBJ1-2, the V gene TRBV6-5, with TRBD1 matching over 7 bases. The CDR3 extends over 14 amino acids. Germline V gene sequence: CDR1 MNHEY, CDR2 SVGAGI. Trimming at V came to 5 bases and at J to 5 bases, leaving 8 bases not matched to a gene. The CDR3 DNA is TGTGCCAGCAGTACCCAGCAGGGGGGATATGGCTACACCTTC. Amino acids: CASSTQQGGYGYTF.

The chain employs TRBV2 and TRBJ2-3; possibly TRBD2 for D (5 bases). The CDR3 contains 16 residues. V was trimmed by 5 bases and J by 5 bases, leaving 20 bases between them. Germline CDR1 SNHLY, CDR2 FYNNEI. DNA of the CDR3: TGTGCCAGCAGTCCAACAGCAGGCGGGCCCAGAGATACGCAGTATTTT. Protein product: CASSPTAGGPRDTQYF.

CDR3 coding DNA: TGCGCCAGCAGCTTCTCACAGAGAAACACTGAAGCTTTCTTT. Its protein is CASSFSQRNTEAFF. The chain is built from TRBV5-1 and TRBJ1-1; the D is unclear. The CDR3 totals 14 residues. V was trimmed by 2 bases and J by 2 bases, leaving 10 bases between them. Germline V lookup: CDR1 SGHRS, CDR2 YFSETQ.

The chain has TRBV5-4 and TRBJ2-7; TRBD1 aligns across 8 bases. V lost 4 bases, J lost 0 bases, and 9 bases stayed unmatched. CDR3 length equals 16 residues. The V gene's germline CDR1 is SGHNT and CDR2 YYREEE (reference sequence). The CDR3 here is CASSPKDREVSYEQYF. CDR3 sequence (DNA): TGTGCCAGCAGCCCGAAGGACAGGGAGGTCTCCTACGAGCAGTACTTC.

The rearrangement uses TRBV2 and TRBJ1-6, with 8 bases identical to TRBD1. V lost 6 bases and J lost 9; bases outside the gene matches: 13. The CDR3 consists of 16 residues. CDR1 is SNHLY and CDR2 is FYNNEI in the germline V gene. This chain's CDR3 is CASSLQPGGVVSPLHF. CDR3 sequence (DNA): TGTGCCAGCAGCCTACAACCAGGGGGCGTCGTTTCACCCCTCCACTTT.

The rearrangement joins TRBV11-3 to TRBJ1-1, with D maybe TRBD1 (5 bases). The CDR3 has 13 residues. The V and J ends lost 8 bases and 2 bases respectively, with 12 bases between them. Looked up from germline, CDR1 is SGHNT and CDR2 is YENEEA. The CDR3 region is CASSEGINTEAFF. CDR3 DNA sequence: TGTGCCAGCTCGGAGGGGATAAACACTGAAGCTTTCTTT.

This chain links TRBV7-2 with TRBJ2-7; D is possibly TRBD1 (6 bases). The CDR3 is made up of 15 amino acids. Trimming removed 0 bases from V and 3 bases from J, with 12 bases in between. The germline V gene has CDR1 SGHTA and CDR2 FQGNSA. CDR3 loop: CASSLAPGELYEQYF. CDR3 nucleotide sequence: TGTGCCAGCAGCTTAGCGCCAGGGGAGCTCTACGAGCAGTACTTC.

This clone was recorded only once. The chain combines TRBV5-1 with TRBJ2-7, with TRBD1 identical over 8 bases. The V gene's germline CDR1 is SGHRS and CDR2 YFSETQ. There are 15 residues in the CDR3. Unmatched junction bases numbered 11, after V lost 4 bases and J lost 5 bases. CDR3 in amino acids: CASSRGTGRIDEQYF. DNA of the CDR3: TGCGCCAGCAGCCGTGGGACAGGTCGAATCGACGAGCAGTACTTC.

The chain employs TRBV7-2 and TRBJ1-1; 10 bases map to TRBD1. The germline gives CDR1 SGHTA, CDR2 FQGNSA. This CDR3 contains 16 residues. The J segment lost 2 bases and the V segment lost 1 base, leaving 4 bases of the junction unmatched. CDR3 loop: CASSLGGQGSNTEAFF. The CDR3 DNA reads as TGTGCCAGCAGCTTAGGGGGACAGGGGTCAAACACTGAAGCTTTCTTT.

This clone was picked up a small number of times. This chain uses TRBV30 with TRBJ1-2; D gene uncertain. The germline CDR1 and CDR2 sequences are GTSNPN and SVGIG (reference sequence). Trimming took 1 base from V and 8 from J, leaving 11 bases between them. This CDR3 region has 12 residues. This chain's CDR3 is CAWSGGIWGYTF. The CDR3 DNA reads TGTGCCTGGAGTGGCGGGATCTGGGGCTACACCTTC.

This clone was picked up one time. The V and J genes are TRBV7-3 and TRBJ1-2; D might be TRBD1 (5 bases). This CDR3 comprises 14 residues. Germline V lookup: CDR1 SGHTA, CDR2 FQGTGA. V shed 5 bases and J shed 8 bases, with 18 bases lying between them. For the CDR3, the DNA is TGTGCCAGCAGCCCACGTCGGGGGTCGGGCGGCTACACCTTC. It is translated as CASSPRRGSGGYTF.

The gene calls are TRBV2 and TRBJ2-7, with 7 bases that match TRBD2. CDR3 length: 14 residues. CDR1 is SNHLY and CDR2 is FYNNEI in the germline V gene. Losses at the gene ends were 6 bases for V and 6 bases for J; bases not matched to a gene: 11. The CDR3 sequence: CASRAGTTASEQYF. Here the CDR3 DNA reads TGTGCCAGCAGAGCCGGGACTACCGCCAGCGAGCAGTACTTC.

The rearrangement joins TRBV6-1 to TRBJ1-3; D is perhaps TRBD1 (5 bases). CDR3 size: 14 residues. Trimming shortened V by 7 bases and J by 0 bases, and 10 bases separated the two germline ends. Per the germline V gene, CDR1 is MNHNS and CDR2 is SASEGT. The CDR3 sequence is CASITGLSGNTIYF. In nucleotides, the CDR3 is TGTGCCAGCATAACGGGACTCTCTGGAAACACCATATATTTT.

V and J are TRBV5-1 and TRBJ2-5, with D perhaps matching TRBD1 (6 bases). V was clipped by 4 bases and J by 7 bases, with 14 bases between them. Germline V lookup: CDR1 SGHRS, CDR2 YFSETQ. The CDR3 is made up of 13 amino acids. The CDR3 region has the DNA TGCGCCAGCAGCCAAGGACTGGGGGCGACCCAGTACTTC. This translates into CASSQGLGATQYF.

The chain couples TRBV6-6 to TRBJ1-1, with a possible D match to TRBD1 (5 bases). V was clipped by 4 bases and J by 1 base, with 7 bases between them. Germline CDR1 and CDR2: MNHNY and SVGAGI (reference sequence). CDR3 size: 13 residues. CDR3 sequence (DNA): TGTGCCAGCAGTTCCCAGGGGAACACTGAAGCTTTCTTT. As protein: CASSSQGNTEAFF.

V and J are TRBV18 and TRBJ2-2; D gene unclear. This CDR3 has 15 residues. The V end was cut by 0 bases, the J end by 4 bases, with 9 bases between. CDR1 is KGHSH, CDR2 LQKENI, per germline. DNA for the CDR3: TGTGCCAGCTCACCACCGGTGGCAGGCACCGGGGAGCTGTTTTTT. Amino acid sequence: CASSPPVAGTGELFF. The variable domain in full, completed from reference TRBV18 and TRBJ2-2, reads NAGVMQNPRHLVRRRGQEARLRCSPMKGHSHVYWYRQLPEEGLKFMVYLQKENIIDESGMPKERFSAEFPKEGPSILRIQQVVRGDSAAYFCASSPPVAGTGELFFGEGSRLTVL.

This clone appeared a few times. V and J are TRBV11-2 and TRBJ2-7; D uncertain. Germline V gene lookup returns CDR1 SGHAT and CDR2 FQNNGV. The CDR3 is 16 residues long. V was pared by 0 bases and J by 0 bases, with 12 bases between. CDR3 nucleotide sequence: TGTGCCAGCAGCTTAGATCACTCCAGGCCCTCCTACGAGCAGTACTTC. Translated: CASSLDHSRPSYEQYF. The variable domain in full, completed from reference TRBV11-2 and TRBJ2-7, reads EAGVAQSPRYKIIEKRQSVAFWCNPISGHATLYWYQQILGQGPKLLIQFQNNGVVDDSQLPKDRFSAERLKGVDSTLKIQPAKLEDSAVYLCASSLDHSRPSYEQYFGPGTRLTVT.

V and J are TRBV11-2 and TRBJ2-2; TRBD2 matches at 10 bases. The germline V gene has CDR1 SGHAT and CDR2 FQNNGV. After removal of 1 base from V and 6 bases from J, the junction contained 2 bases not matched to a gene. This CDR3 spans 15 amino acids. The CDR3 nucleotides read TGTGCCAGCAGCTTAGTAGCGGGGGGCCCCGGGGAGCTGTTTTTT. This translates into CASSLVAGGPGELFF.

The chain combines TRBV18 with TRBJ2-5; D remains ambiguous. Trimming removed 5 bases from V and 3 bases from J, with 10 bases in between. This CDR3 has 13 amino acids. Germline V gene data show CDR1 as KGHSH and CDR2 as LQKENI. CDR3 nucleotides: TGTGCCAGCTCAGCTACTGAAGAAGAGACCCAGTACTTC. Amino acid sequence: CASSATEEETQYF.

The rearrangement joins TRBV30 to TRBJ2-1; unclear D gene. Trimming took 3 bases from V and 9 from J, leaving 15 bases between them. CDR1 and CDR2 (germline): GTSNPN, SVGIG (reference sequence). The CDR3 contains 13 residues. The CDR3 region has the DNA TGTGCCTGGAGGCGGCAGCCCCGAGCTGAGCAGTTCTTC. Translating gives CAWRRQPRAEQFF.

The chain has TRBV4-1 and TRBJ1-5, with 10 bases lining up with TRBD1. The CDR3 loop spans 17 amino acids. Trimming cost V 5 bases and J 2 bases; bases outside gene matches: 9. Germline lookup yields CDR1 MGHRA and CDR2 YSYEKL. The CDR3 loop is CASSLRQGADGNQPQHF. CDR3 DNA: TGCGCCAGCAGCTTACGACAGGGGGCAGACGGCAATCAGCCCCAGCATTTT.